This entry describes one T cell receptor beta chain. The assay was immunoSEQ multiplex PCR, and TCRdb's table has in-frame clones only and misses some. The table has about 250,000 clones, over 70% seen once. CDR3 size: 14 residues. Germline values: CDR1 LNHDA, CDR2 SQIVND (reference sequence). The V gene end was trimmed by 3 bases and the J gene end by 5 bases; junction bases not matched to a gene: 3. The data originate from a study of blood T cell repertoires in COVID-19. As for the study in general: Both acute and convalescent COVID-19 samples were obtained from the United States, Italy and Spain.

The sequence was collected from a man aged 35 to 55 with active or convalescent COVID-19. The chain uses TRBV19 and TRBJ2-4; 8 positions agree with TRBD2. Sequencing was carried out using peripheral blood. The CDR3 bases are TGTGCCAGTAGTATTTCTAGCGGGCAAAACATTCAGTACTTC. This encodes CASSISSGQNIQYF.